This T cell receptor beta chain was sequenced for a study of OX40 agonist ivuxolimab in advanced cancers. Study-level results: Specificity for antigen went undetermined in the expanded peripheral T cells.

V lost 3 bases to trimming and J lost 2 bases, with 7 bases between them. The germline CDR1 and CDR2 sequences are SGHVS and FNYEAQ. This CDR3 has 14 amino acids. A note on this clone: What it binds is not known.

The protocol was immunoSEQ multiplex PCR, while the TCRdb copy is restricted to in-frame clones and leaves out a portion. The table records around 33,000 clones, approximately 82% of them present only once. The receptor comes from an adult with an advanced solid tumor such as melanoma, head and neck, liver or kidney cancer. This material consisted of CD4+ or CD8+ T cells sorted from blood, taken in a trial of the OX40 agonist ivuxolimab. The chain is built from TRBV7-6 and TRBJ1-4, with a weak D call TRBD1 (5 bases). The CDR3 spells CASSLGGTNEKLFF. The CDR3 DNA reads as TGTGCCAGCAGCTTGGGGGGGACTAATGAAAAACTGTTTTTT.